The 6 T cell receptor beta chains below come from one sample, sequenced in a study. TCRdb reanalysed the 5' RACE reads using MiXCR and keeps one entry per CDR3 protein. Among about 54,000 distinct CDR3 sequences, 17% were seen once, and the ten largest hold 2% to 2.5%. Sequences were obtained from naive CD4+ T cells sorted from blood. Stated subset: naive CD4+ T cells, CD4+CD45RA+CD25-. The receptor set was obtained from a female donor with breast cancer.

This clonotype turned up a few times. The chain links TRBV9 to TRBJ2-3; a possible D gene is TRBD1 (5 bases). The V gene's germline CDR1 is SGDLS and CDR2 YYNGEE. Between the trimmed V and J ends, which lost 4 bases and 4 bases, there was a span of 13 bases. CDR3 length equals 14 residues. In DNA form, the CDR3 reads TGTGCCAGCAGCTCAGGGCCCACGGCAGATACGCAGTATTTT. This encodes CASSSGPTADTQYF.

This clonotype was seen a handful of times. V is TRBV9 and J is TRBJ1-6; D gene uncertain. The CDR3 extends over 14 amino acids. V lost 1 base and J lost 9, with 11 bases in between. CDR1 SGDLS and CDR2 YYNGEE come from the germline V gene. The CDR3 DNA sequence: TGTGCCAGCAGCGTAAAGAGTTTCGGTTCACCCCTCCACTTT. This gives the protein CASSVKSFGSPLHF.

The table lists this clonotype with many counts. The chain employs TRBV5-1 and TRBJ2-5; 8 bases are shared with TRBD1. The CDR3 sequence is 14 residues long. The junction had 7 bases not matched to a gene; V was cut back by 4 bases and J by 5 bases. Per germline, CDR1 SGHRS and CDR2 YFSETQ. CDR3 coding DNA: TGCGCCAGCAGCAAGGGACAGGTGCGGGAGACCCAGTACTTC. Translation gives CASSKGQVRETQYF.

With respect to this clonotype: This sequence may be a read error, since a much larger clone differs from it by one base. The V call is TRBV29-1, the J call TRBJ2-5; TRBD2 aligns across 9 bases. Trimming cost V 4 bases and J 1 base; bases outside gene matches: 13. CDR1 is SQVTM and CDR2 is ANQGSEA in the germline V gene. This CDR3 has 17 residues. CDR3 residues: CSVGGAGGLSTQETQYF. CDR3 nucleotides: TGCAGCGTTGGTGGAGCGGGAGGCCTTTCTACCCAAGAGACCCAGTACTTC. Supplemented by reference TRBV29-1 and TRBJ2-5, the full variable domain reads SAVISQKPSRDICQRGTSLTIQCQVDSQVTMMFWYRQQPGQSLTLIATANQGSEATYESGFVIDKFPISRPNLTFSTLTVSNMSPEDSSIYLCSVGGAGGLSTQETQYFGPGTRLLVL.

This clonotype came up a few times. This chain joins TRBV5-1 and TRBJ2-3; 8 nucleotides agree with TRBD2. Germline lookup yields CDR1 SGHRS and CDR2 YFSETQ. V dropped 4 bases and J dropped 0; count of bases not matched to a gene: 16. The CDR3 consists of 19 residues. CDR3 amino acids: CASSPGRRGGAPSTDTQYF. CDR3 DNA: TGCGCCAGCAGCCCCGGCCGCCGGGGGGGAGCACCTAGCACAGATACGCAGTATTTT.

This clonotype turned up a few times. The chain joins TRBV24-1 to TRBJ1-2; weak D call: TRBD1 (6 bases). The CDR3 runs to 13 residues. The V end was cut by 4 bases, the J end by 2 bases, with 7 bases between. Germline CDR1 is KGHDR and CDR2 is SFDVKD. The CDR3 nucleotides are TGTGCCACCAGTGAAGGGGGGAACTATGGCTACACCTTC. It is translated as CATSEGGNYGYTF.